This TCR beta chain came from a study of T-cell reconstitution after alpha-beta-depleted transplantation in children. The CDR3 length is 15 residues. Germline CDR1 reads SGHAT; CDR2 reads FQNNGV. Trimming pared 2 bases from V and 7 bases from J, leaving 12 bases between. This clonotype was detected a few times. Unique molecular identifiers were incorporated when the TCRbeta library was constructed. One entry per CDR3 protein, called by TCRdb with MiXCR from the PCR reads. The table lists 540,000 or so distinct CDR3 sequences, about 21% of them singletons. The J gene is TRBJ1-6, the V gene TRBV11-2; D is undetermined. The clonotype comes from a boy less than two years old who had a stem cell transplant for acute myeloid leukemia, so the T cells may come from the graft donor. The sample in question was PBMCs, mostly from graft donor cells, obtained 360 days after TCRalphabeta/CD19-depleted stem cell transplant. CDR3 residues: CASSLSGRTNSPLHF. CDR3 DNA: TGTGCCAGCAGCTTAAGTGGCAGGACGAATTCACCCCTCCACTTT.